What follows is one TCR beta chain and its context. Its antigen is unknown. One end of the junction fails to match germline, which may point to a read error. The sample comes from a study of tumor-infiltrating lymphocytes in primary liver carcinoma. Regarding the study as a whole: Against blood, tumors held a significantly higher top-250-clone fraction (p = 0.039). Pairs of tumor regions overlapped more than tumor-adjacent and tumor-blood pairs did.

Reverse transcription of around 0.45 ug total RNA with a constant-region primer produced TCR beta cDNA. Employing slightly modified ARM-PCR, three nested multiplex PCR rounds were run, and these gave rise to the TCR beta libraries. With TRBV1-TRBV30 forward primers and a C-beta reverse primer, the first two PCR rounds were run for roughly 10 cycles each. TCRdb recomputed calls from the multiplex PCR reads with MiXCR, one row per CDR3 protein. The sample carries about 120,000 distinct CDR3 sequences, about 59% recorded once. The CDR3 extends over 14 amino acids. The germline CDR1 and CDR2 sequences are MNHNS and SASEGT. Co-extraction of RNA and DNA was performed on about 20-32 mg of unsorted bulk tissue.

Input material: liver tumor tissue from sampling region 1. As to subset: tumor region T1, superior pole. The sequence derives from a woman aged 60-70 years with primary liver carcinoma and hepatitis B virus infection. The chain is built from TRBV6-1 and TRBJ2-3; D is tentatively TRBD1 or TRBD2 (5 bases each). The CDR3 sequence: CASSERGSKDTRYF. The CDR3 DNA follows: TGTGCCAGCAGTGAACGGGGCTCTAAGGATACGCGGTATTTT.